The source of this T cell receptor (beta chain) is a study of blood T cell repertoires in COVID-19. Across the study: The United States, Italy and Spain provided the acute and convalescent COVID-19 samples. Sources were T cells, B-cell-depleted T cells, or PBMCs; the material itself was cDNA or gDNA.

While infection was still active, Seattle patients were enrolled and then followed longitudinally. Germline V gives CDR1 SGHTA, CDR2 FQGNSA. V was clipped by 1 base and J by 2 bases, with 5 bases between them. The CDR3 has 13 residues. Authors' methods: Reference gene primer amplification yielded estimated nucleated cell counts. Only in-frame clones appear in the TCRdb table, and some are missing; sequencing was by immunoSEQ multiplex PCR. Clone size and V and J calls were adopted from that table, with D and trimming inferred from the DNA. This table has some 130,000 clones, around nine tenths appearing once.

The V gene is TRBV7-2, the J gene TRBJ1-2; D gene uncertain. This TCR came from a woman between 65 and 79 years old with COVID-19, enrolled during active disease. The specimen was peripheral blood. DNA of the CDR3: TGTGCCAGCAGCTTAGAAGAGAACTATGGCTACACCTTC. Translating gives CASSLEENYGYTF. The variable domain in full, completed from reference TRBV7-2 and TRBJ1-2, reads GAGVSQSPSNKVTEKGKDVELRCDPISGHTALYWYRQSLGQGLEFLIYFQGNSAPDKSGLPSDRFSAERTGGSVSTLTIQRTQQEDSAVYLCASSLEENYGYTFGSGTRLTVV.